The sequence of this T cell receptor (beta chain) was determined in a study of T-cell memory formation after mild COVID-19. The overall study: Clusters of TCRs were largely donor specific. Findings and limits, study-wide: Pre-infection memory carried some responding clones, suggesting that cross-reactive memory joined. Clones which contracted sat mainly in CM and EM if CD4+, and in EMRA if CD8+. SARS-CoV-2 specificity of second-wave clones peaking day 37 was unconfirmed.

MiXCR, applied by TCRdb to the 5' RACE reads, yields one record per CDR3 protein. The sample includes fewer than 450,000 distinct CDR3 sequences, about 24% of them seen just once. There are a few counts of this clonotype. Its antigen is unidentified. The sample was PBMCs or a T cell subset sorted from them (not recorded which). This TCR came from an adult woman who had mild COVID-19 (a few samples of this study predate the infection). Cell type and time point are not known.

Here the CDR3 DNA reads TGTGCCACCAGCGGAGCGGGGGCCAACACCGGGGAGCTGTTTTTT. This codes for CATSGAGANTGELFF. V usage is TRBV15 and J usage is TRBJ2-2; 8 bases map to TRBD2. Germline V lookup: CDR1 LNHNV, CDR2 YYDKDF (reference sequence). V lost 5 bases to trimming and J lost 2 bases; unmatched junction nucleotides: 4. The CDR3 spans 15 residues.